This T cell receptor (beta chain) was sequenced during a study of blood T cells in healthy people across ages. From germline, CDR1 is SQVTM and CDR2 ANQGSEA. Deletions cut 3 bases from V and 6 bases from J, with 11 bases between. The CDR3 contains 13 residues. Together with a sample-barcoded 5' primer, a J-beta primer mix was included in a second PCR lasting about 6 to 11 cycles. TCRdb redid the calling of the 5' RACE reads with MiXCR, one entry per CDR3 protein. The table records about 570,000 distinct CDR3 sequences, 25% to 30% of them present only once. This clonotype was recorded a few times. The chain recombines TRBV29-1 with TRBJ1-4; D uncertain. This TCR was sampled from a woman in her sixties or seventies in good health. What was sequenced was blood. The CDR3 sequence: CSVELRADEKLFF. The CDR3 DNA reads as TGCAGCGTTGAGTTAAGGGCCGATGAAAAACTGTTTTTT.